These 19 T cell receptor beta chains share one sample of origin, sequenced in a study of T-cell memory formation after mild COVID-19. A single record per CDR3 protein comes from TCRdb applying MiXCR to the 5' RACE reads. The data hold roughly 62,000 distinct CDR3 sequences, with less than 9.5% observed a single time. Material for sequencing was PBMCs or a T cell subset sorted from them (not recorded which). The source of these receptors is a young man who had mild COVID-19 (a few samples of this study predate the infection). Cell type and time point are not known.

The chain couples TRBV12-3 or TRBV12-4 to TRBJ1-5; D gene uncertain. V was trimmed by 3 bases and J by 1 base, leaving 7 bases between them. The CDR3 covers 14 residues. DNA of the CDR3: TGTGCCAGCAGTTTTTCGGGAAGCAATCAGCCCCAGCATTTT. Protein product: CASSFSGSNQPQHF.

This clonotype was recorded a few times. This rearrangement joins TRBV28 to TRBJ1-6; 8 bases fit TRBD1. Germline CDR1 and CDR2: MDHEN and SYDVKM. With 10 bases clipped from V and 7 bases from J, the junction kept 15 bases outside the gene matches. The CDR3 runs to 16 residues. CDR3 in amino acids: CATSLTGTGLNSPLHF. In DNA, the CDR3 is TGTGCCACCAGCTTGACCGGGACAGGCCTCAATTCACCCCTCCACTTT.

The V call is TRBV27, the J call TRBJ1-2, with a weak D call TRBD1 (6 bases). This CDR3 has 15 amino acids. Looked up from germline, CDR1 is MNHEY and CDR2 is SMNVEV (reference sequence). V lost 3 bases, J lost 1 base, and 12 bases lay in between. CDR3: CASSLGGAGNYGYTF. The CDR3 region has the DNA TGTGCCAGCAGTTTGGGGGGCGCGGGTAACTATGGCTACACCTTC.

This clonotype was recorded at least ten times. The V gene is TRBV2, the J gene TRBJ2-5; no clear D gene. V lost 6 bases, J lost 5 bases, and 4 bases lay in between. The CDR3 runs to 10 residues. Germline V gene sequence: CDR1 SNHLY, CDR2 FYNNEI. The CDR3 DNA is TGTGCCAGCAGCCGGGAGACCCAGTACTTC. It yields the protein CASSRETQYF.

This clonotype was counted a few times. The chain has TRBV6-6 and TRBJ1-5, with 7 bases aligning to TRBD1. The CDR3 consists of 14 residues. The J segment lost 7 bases and the V segment lost 6 bases, leaving 9 bases of the junction unmatched. Germline CDR1 reads MNHNY; CDR2 reads SVGAGI (reference sequence). CDR3 in amino acids: CASRGPTGNQPQHF. The CDR3 DNA reads as TGTGCCAGCAGGGGGCCGACAGGGAACCAGCCCCAGCATTTT.

V is TRBV5-4 and J is TRBJ2-2; weak D call: TRBD2 (6 bases). Trimming shortened V by 5 bases and J by 4 bases, and 9 bases separated the two germline ends. The CDR3 consists of 13 residues. Germline CDR1 and CDR2: SGHNT and YYREEE (reference sequence). CDR3 sequence: CASRGLLTGELFF. The CDR3 nucleotides are TGTGCCAGCAGGGGACTTCTCACCGGGGAGCTGTTTTTT.

The chain combines TRBV5-1 with TRBJ2-5; D is perhaps TRBD2 (6 bases). V was trimmed by 4 bases and J by 4 bases, leaving 14 bases between them. The CDR3 length is 14 residues. Germline V gives CDR1 SGHRS, CDR2 YFSETQ. The CDR3, as DNA: TGCGCCAGCAGCGTAGGCGGGGACGGAGAGACCCAGTACTTC. Amino acids: CASSVGGDGETQYF. The entire variable domain, with the rest obtained from reference TRBV5-1 and TRBJ2-5, is as follows: KAGVTQTPRYLIKTRGQQVTLSCSPISGHRSVSWYQQTPGQGLQFLFEYFSETQRNKGNFPGRFSGRQFSNSRSEMNVSTLELGDSALYLCASSVGGDGETQYFGPGTRLLVL.

J is TRBJ2-1 and V is TRBV5-1; a weak D match, TRBD1 (6 bases). The CDR3 loop spans 15 amino acids. V lost 4 bases and J lost 2, with 13 bases in between. Looked up from germline, CDR1 is SGHRS and CDR2 is YFSETQ. Written as DNA, the CDR3 is TGCGCCAGCAGCAGACAGGCCCCCACCTACAATGAGCAGTTCTTC. It specifies CASSRQAPTYNEQFF. The entire variable domain, with the rest obtained from reference TRBV5-1 and TRBJ2-1, is as follows: KAGVTQTPRYLIKTRGQQVTLSCSPISGHRSVSWYQQTPGQGLQFLFEYFSETQRNKGNFPGRFSGRQFSNSRSEMNVSTLELGDSALYLCASSRQAPTYNEQFFGPGTRLTVL.

In this sample, this clonotype turned up a few times. This chain joins TRBV5-1 and TRBJ2-5; tentatively, D is TRBD1 (5 bases). In germline, CDR1 is SGHRS, CDR2 YFSETQ. This CDR3 has 14 residues. V was shortened by 0 bases and J by 3 bases, with 9 bases between the two germline ends. CDR3 nucleotide sequence: TGCGCCAGCAGCTTGGCAGGGATCGAAGAGACCCAGTACTTC. It specifies CASSLAGIEETQYF.

This clonotype occurred a few times. The chain couples TRBV4-2 to TRBJ1-5; D gene uncertain. The CDR3 loop spans 13 amino acids. V lost 4 bases and J lost 5, with 9 bases in between. The germline V gene encodes CDR1 LGHNA and CDR2 YNFKEQ. The CDR3 DNA reads TGTGCCAGCAGCCCGGGTCCGGATCAGCCCCAGCATTTT. Translating gives CASSPGPDQPQHF.

The rearrangement links TRBV7-9 to TRBJ2-7, with 7 bases lining up with TRBD2. The CDR3 totals 14 residues. J gave up 1 base and V 7 bases, and 7 bases lay outside the gene matches. CDR1 SEHNR and CDR2 FQNEAQ come from the germline V gene (reference sequence). CDR3 protein: CASTRGEGSYEQYF. The CDR3 bases are TGTGCCAGCACACGGGGGGAAGGATCCTACGAGCAGTACTTC.

The chain uses TRBV7-9 and TRBJ1-3; 10 bases line up with TRBD1. The trim removed 6 bases at V and 6 bases at J, leaving 11 bases unmatched. The CDR3 extends over 16 amino acids. Per the germline V gene, CDR1 is SEHNR and CDR2 is FQNEAQ (reference sequence). In nucleotides, the CDR3 is TGTGCCAGCAGACTAGACAGGGGGCCCAGCTCAAACACCATATATTTT. Its protein product is CASRLDRGPSSNTIYF.

The CDR3 coding sequence is TGTGCCAGTAGTATTCTGGCAGGGGGCTTCTACGAGCAGTACTTC. This codes for CASSILAGGFYEQYF. The chain couples TRBV19 to TRBJ2-7; TRBD1 matches at 8 bases. Per germline, CDR1 LNHDA and CDR2 SQIVND (reference sequence). V gave up 3 bases and J gave up 3 bases; unmatched junction bases: 7. The CDR3 contains 15 residues.

The chain recombines TRBV7-9 with TRBJ1-5; 7 bases are a match to TRBD1. The CDR3 runs 16 residues. After removal of 3 bases from V and 3 bases from J, the junction contained 8 bases not matched to a gene. Germline V gives CDR1 SEHNR, CDR2 FQNEAQ (reference sequence). CDR3 DNA sequence: TGTGCCAGCAGCTTCGGGATGGGGACAGTCAATCAGCCCCAGCATTTT. Protein: CASSFGMGTVNQPQHF. Together with reference TRBV7-9 and TRBJ1-5, the CDR3 gives the full variable domain: DTGVSQNPRHKITKRGQNVTFRCDPISEHNRLYWYRQTLGQGPEFLTYFQNEAQLEKSRLLSDRFSAERPKGSFSTLEIQRTEQGDSAMYLCASSFGMGTVNQPQHFGDGTRLSIL.

The table lists this clonotype with a few counts. V and J are TRBV28 and TRBJ2-3, with 8 bases aligning to TRBD2. The CDR3 length is 16 residues. With V trimmed by 5 bases and J by 2 bases, 9 bases remained unmatched. Germline CDR1 reads MDHEN; CDR2 reads SYDVKM. The DNA of the CDR3 is TGTGCCAGCAGTCCCAGCCAGCGGGGGTACACAGATACGCAGTATTTT. Residues: CASSPSQRGYTDTQYF.

The sample holds a few counts of this clonotype. The chain is built from TRBV7-9 and TRBJ2-3; D remains unclear. V was cut by 1 base and J by 7 bases, with 6 bases left in between. CDR3 length: 12 amino acids. Germline-derived CDR1 and CDR2 are SEHNR and FQNEAQ (reference sequence). The CDR3 DNA follows: TGTGCCAGCAGCTTAGAGCTGAATACGCAGTATTTT. It codes for CASSLELNTQYF.

The rearrangement uses TRBV5-1 and TRBJ2-2; 9 bases match TRBD2. Losses at the gene ends were 0 bases for V and 2 bases for J; bases not matched to a gene: 2. Germline CDR1 is SGHRS and CDR2 is YFSETQ. The CDR3 has 16 residues. The DNA for the CDR3 is TGCGCCAGCAGCTTGGTAGCGGGGGCCAACACCGGGGAGCTGTTTTTT. Its protein is CASSLVAGANTGELFF.

This clonotype has ten or more counts. The gene calls are TRBV5-1 and TRBJ2-5; D may be TRBD1 (5 bases). The V gene's germline CDR1 is SGHRS and CDR2 YFSETQ. Trimming pared 0 bases from V and 3 bases from J, leaving 9 bases between. CDR3 size: 14 residues. The CDR3 protein is CASSLASTEETQYF. DNA of the CDR3: TGCGCCAGCAGCTTGGCCTCGACAGAAGAGACCCAGTACTTC.

J is TRBJ2-5 and V is TRBV4-3; D possibly uses TRBD1 or TRBD2 (5 bases each). The V gene's germline CDR1 is LGHNA and CDR2 YSLEER. V gave up 4 bases and J gave up 6 bases, with 15 bases separating them. This CDR3 is built from 14 residues. CDR3 nucleotides: TGCGCCAGCAGCCCTGAGGGGAGCCGGAAGACCCAGTACTTC. This codes for CASSPEGSRKTQYF.